This T cell receptor beta chain appears in the sequencing data of a study of shared clonotypes between healthy human individuals. Overall study results and limits: It was the few donors that limited the genetic and exposure-history diversity represented. A reduction in generation probabilities was seen for non-shared clonotypes relative to those shared by all four donors.

Comment on this clone: What it binds is unknown.

The CDR3 runs to 13 residues. Trimming cost V 6 bases and J 7 bases, with 13 bases left between them. Looked up from germline, CDR1 is KGHSH and CDR2 is LQKENI. All participating donors were Caucasian adults from Nashville, Tennessee. The investigators split CD4+ cells into a CD45RA+ naive subset and a CD45RA-negative memory subset. Assay: immunoSEQ multiplex PCR; the TCRdb copy retains only in-frame clones and omits some. The sample has some 1,600,000 clones, 95% to 99% seen once; the top ten hold roughly 0.45%. The clonotype was recovered from a man aged 30 to 39 in good health. The chain is built from TRBV18 and TRBJ2-1; D is undetermined. Material for sequencing was naive CD4+ T cells sorted from blood. As to subset: CD45RA+ positively selected. The CDR3: CASSIALYNEQFF. In DNA, the CDR3 is TGTGCCAGCTCGATAGCTCTTTATAATGAGCAGTTCTTC.